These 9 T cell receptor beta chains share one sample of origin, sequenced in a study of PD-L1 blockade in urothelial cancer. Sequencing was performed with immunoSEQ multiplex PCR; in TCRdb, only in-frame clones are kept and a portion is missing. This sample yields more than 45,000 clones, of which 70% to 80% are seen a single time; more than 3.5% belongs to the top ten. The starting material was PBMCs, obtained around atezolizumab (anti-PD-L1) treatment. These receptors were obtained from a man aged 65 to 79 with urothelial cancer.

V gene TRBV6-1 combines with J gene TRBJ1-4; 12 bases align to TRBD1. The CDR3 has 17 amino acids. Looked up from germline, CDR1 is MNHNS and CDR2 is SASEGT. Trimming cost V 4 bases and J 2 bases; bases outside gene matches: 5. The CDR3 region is CASSGPGQGATNEKLFF. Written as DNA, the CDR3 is TGTGCCAGCAGTGGCCCGGGACAGGGGGCGACTAATGAAAAACTGTTTTTT.

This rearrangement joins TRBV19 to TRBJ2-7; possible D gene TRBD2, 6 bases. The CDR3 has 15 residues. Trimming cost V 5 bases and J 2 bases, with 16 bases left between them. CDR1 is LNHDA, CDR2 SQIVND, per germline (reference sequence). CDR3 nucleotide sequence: TGTGCCAGTAGTCCGAGACGGGGGAACCCCTACGAGCAGTACTTC. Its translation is CASSPRRGNPYEQYF.

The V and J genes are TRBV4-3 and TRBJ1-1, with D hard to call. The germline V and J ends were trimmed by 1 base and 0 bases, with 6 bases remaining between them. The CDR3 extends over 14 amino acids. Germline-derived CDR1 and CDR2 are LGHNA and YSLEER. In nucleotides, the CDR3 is TGCGCCAGCAGCCAAGGACAAGTGAACACTGAAGCTTTCTTT. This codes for CASSQGQVNTEAFF.

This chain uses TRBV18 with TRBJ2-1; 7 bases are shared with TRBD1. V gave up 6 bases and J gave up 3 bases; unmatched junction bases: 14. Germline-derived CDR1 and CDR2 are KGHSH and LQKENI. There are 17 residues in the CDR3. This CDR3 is CASSSQSGDRVYNEQFF. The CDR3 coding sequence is TGTGCCAGCTCCTCCCAGAGTGGAGACAGGGTCTACAATGAGCAGTTCTTC.

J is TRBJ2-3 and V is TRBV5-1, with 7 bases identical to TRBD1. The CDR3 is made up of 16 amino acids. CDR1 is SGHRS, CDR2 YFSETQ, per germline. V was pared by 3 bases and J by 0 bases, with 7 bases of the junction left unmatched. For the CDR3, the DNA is TGCGCCAGCAGCTGGAACCCGGGACAGAGCACAGATACGCAGTATTTT. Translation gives CASSWNPGQSTDTQYF.

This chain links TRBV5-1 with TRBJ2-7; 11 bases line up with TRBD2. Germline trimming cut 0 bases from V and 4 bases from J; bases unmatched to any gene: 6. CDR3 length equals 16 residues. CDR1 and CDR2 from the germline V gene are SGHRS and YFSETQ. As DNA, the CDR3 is TGCGCCAGCAGCTTGGTCCGGACTAGCGGGCAATACGAGCAGTACTTC. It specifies CASSLVRTSGQYEQYF.

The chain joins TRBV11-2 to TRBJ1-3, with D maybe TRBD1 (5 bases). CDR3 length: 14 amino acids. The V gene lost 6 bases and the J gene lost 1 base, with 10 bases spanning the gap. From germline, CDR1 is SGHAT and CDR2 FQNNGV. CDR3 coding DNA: TGTGCCAGCAGTCGCCGGGGGTCTGGAAACACCATATATTTT. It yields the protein CASSRRGSGNTIYF. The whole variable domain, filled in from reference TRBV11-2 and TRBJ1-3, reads EAGVAQSPRYKIIEKRQSVAFWCNPISGHATLYWYQQILGQGPKLLIQFQNNGVVDDSQLPKDRFSAERLKGVDSTLKIQPAKLEDSAVYLCASSRRGSGNTIYFGEGSWLTVV.

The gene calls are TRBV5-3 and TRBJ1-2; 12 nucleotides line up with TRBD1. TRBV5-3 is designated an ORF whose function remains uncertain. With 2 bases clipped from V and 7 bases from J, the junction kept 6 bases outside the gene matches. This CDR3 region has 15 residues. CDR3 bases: TGTGCCAGAAGCTTTACTGGGACAGGGGGCGGTGGCTACACCTTC. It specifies CARSFTGTGGGGYTF.

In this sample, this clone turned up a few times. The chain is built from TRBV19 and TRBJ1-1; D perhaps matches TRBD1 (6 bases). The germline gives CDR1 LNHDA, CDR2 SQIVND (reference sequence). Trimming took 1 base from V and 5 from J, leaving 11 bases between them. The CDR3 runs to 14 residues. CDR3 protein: CASSIAGESTEAFF. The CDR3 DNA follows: TGTGCCAGTAGTATAGCAGGGGAGTCGACTGAAGCTTTCTTT.